The 20 T cell receptor beta chains below all came from one sample that was sequenced in a study of T cell repertoires in cytomegalovirus infection. TCRdb passed the reads through MiXCR, listing each CDR3 protein once. This table holds about 740,000 distinct CDR3 sequences, 35% to 40% found once. The specimen sequenced was PBMCs. The receptors were gathered from a human donor in good health (CMV status not recorded). Some clones in this sample may be carry-over from other donors' samples.

This clonotype was counted ten times or more. The chain employs TRBV7-9 and TRBJ2-2; D gene unclear. The CDR3 is 14 residues long. V lost 5 bases, J lost 3 bases, and 10 bases lay in between. Germline V gene lookup returns CDR1 SEHNR and CDR2 FQNEAQ (reference sequence). The CDR3 region is CASSPGWDTGELFF. The CDR3 DNA reads TGTGCCAGCAGCCCCGGTTGGGACACCGGGGAGCTGTTTTTT.

This clonotype was observed a few times. The chain combines TRBV28 with TRBJ2-7; D not certain. Germline loops: CDR1 MDHEN, CDR2 SYDVKM. The CDR3 extends over 14 amino acids. Trimming cost V 5 bases and J 1 base, with 12 bases left between them. CDR3 DNA sequence: TGTGCCAGCAGTCCACCGGACGGTTCCTACGAGCAGTACTTC. It translates to CASSPPDGSYEQYF.

The chain links TRBV5-1 to TRBJ2-2; D possibly corresponds to TRBD1 (6 bases). Germline loops: CDR1 SGHRS, CDR2 YFSETQ. This CDR3 is 15 amino acids long. V was clipped by 2 bases and J by 5 bases, with 13 bases between them. CDR3 nucleotides: TGCGCCAGCAGCTTCTCAGGGGAACTGACCGGGGAGCTGTTTTTT. As protein: CASSFSGELTGELFF.

As concerns this clonotype: This could be a read error, since a much larger clone is one nucleotide away. The chain has TRBV12-3 or TRBV12-4 and TRBJ2-1, with 8 bases fitting TRBD2. The CDR3 has 13 residues. V lost 8 bases and J lost 8; bases outside the gene matches: 8. DNA for the CDR3: TGTGCCAGCCTCGTAGCGGGACTCGATGAGCAGTTCTTC. It codes for CASLVAGLDEQFF.

The CDR3 loop is CASSADPSADEQYF. The CDR3 bases are TGCGCCAGCAGCGCCGACCCCTCGGCGGACGAGCAGTACTTC. The chain is built from TRBV4-1 and TRBJ2-7; D not resolved. CDR3 length: 14 amino acids. Germline V lookup: CDR1 MGHRA, CDR2 YSYEKL. The germline V and J ends were trimmed by 5 bases and 5 bases, with 16 bases remaining between them.

This clonotype was found a few times. The rearrangement links TRBV12-3 or TRBV12-4 to TRBJ1-5, with TRBD1 identical over 7 bases. V lost 8 bases and J lost 5; bases outside the gene matches: 15. The CDR3 totals 16 residues. This CDR3 is CASAKSRGSLHQPQHF. CDR3 sequence (DNA): TGTGCCAGCGCCAAATCCAGGGGGTCCCTCCATCAGCCCCAGCATTTT.

The CDR3 spells CASGMGYGEAFF. The CDR3 DNA reads TGTGCTAGTGGTATGGGGTATGGAGAAGCTTTCTTT. The V gene is TRBV12-5, the J gene TRBJ1-1; the D is unclear. The V end lost 5 bases, the J end lost 8 bases, and 12 bases lay between the germline ends. Germline loops: CDR1 LGHNT, CDR2 FRNRAP. The CDR3 contains 12 residues. The full variable domain, rest sourced from reference TRBV12-5 and TRBJ1-1, is DARVTQTPRHKVTEMGQEVTMRCQPILGHNTVFWYRQTMMQGLELLAYFRNRAPLDDSGMPKDRFSAEMPDATLATLKIQPSEPRDSAVYFCASGMGYGEAFFGQGTRLTVV.

This clonotype was counted between two and nine times. This sequence joins TRBV20-1 and TRBJ2-3, with 15 bases fitting TRBD2. Germline values: CDR1 DFQATT, CDR2 SNEGSKA (reference sequence). The CDR3 runs 16 residues. V trimming: 1 base; J trimming: 5 bases; junction bases outside the gene matches: 4. This CDR3 is CSARGTSGRERDTQYF. CDR3 in DNA: TGCAGTGCTAGAGGGACTAGCGGGAGGGAGAGAGATACGCAGTATTTT.

The gene calls are TRBV28 and TRBJ2-3; D tentatively reads TRBD1 or TRBD2 (5 bases each). CDR3 length: 14 residues. V lost 10 bases, J lost 1 base, and 15 bases lay in between. The germline V gene has CDR1 MDHEN and CDR2 SYDVKM. The DNA of the CDR3 is TGTGCCATCAGGGAAAGGGGAGGCACAGATACGCAGTATTTT. As protein: CAIRERGGTDTQYF.

The CDR3 bases are TGTGCCAGCAGTGAAACGACAGGGGGCAACACTGAAGCTTTCTTT. This translates into CASSETTGGNTEAFF. The rearrangement links TRBV2 to TRBJ1-1, with 10 nucleotides matching TRBD1. The CDR3 has 15 amino acids. J was trimmed by 2 bases and V by 2 bases; bases with no gene match: 2. Germline V gene lookup returns CDR1 SNHLY and CDR2 FYNNEI.

Only a few counts were recorded for this clonotype. The V gene is TRBV4-1, the J gene TRBJ1-5; no firm D call. CDR3 size: 13 residues. Trimming left V 1 base short and J 7 bases short, with 8 bases between. The germline gives CDR1 MGHRA, CDR2 YSYEKL. The CDR3 protein is CASSQVSGQPQHF. The CDR3 bases are TGCGCCAGCAGCCAAGTATCGGGCCAGCCCCAGCATTTT.

As DNA, the CDR3 is TGTGCCAGCAGTTTAGCCGGGAACCCCTCCTACAATGAGCAGTTCTTC. Protein sequence: CASSLAGNPSYNEQFF. V and J are TRBV12-3 or TRBV12-4 and TRBJ2-1, with D tentatively TRBD2 (5 bases). V lost 0 bases and J 0 bases, leaving 9 bases between the germline ends. The length of the CDR3 is 16 residues.

A few counts support this clonotype. The genes are TRBV7-9 and TRBJ1-1; a weak D match, TRBD1 (5 bases). There are 17 residues in the CDR3. V was clipped by 1 base and J by 8 bases, with 23 bases between them. Germline loops: CDR1 SEHNR, CDR2 FQNEAQ (reference sequence). For the CDR3, the DNA is TGTGCCAGCAGCTTAGTGCTACGGGACCCCCTAAGGGTGGAAGCTTTCTTT. This sequence encodes CASSLVLRDPLRVEAFF. Using reference TRBV7-9 and TRBJ1-1 for the parts outside the CDR3, the full variable domain is DTGVSQNPRHKITKRGQNVTFRCDPISEHNRLYWYRQTLGQGPEFLTYFQNEAQLEKSRLLSDRFSAERPKGSFSTLEIQRTEQGDSAMYLCASSLVLRDPLRVEAFFGQGTRLTVV.

The V and J genes are TRBV7-2 and TRBJ2-1; the D is unclear. The CDR3 covers 15 residues. V was clipped by 1 base and J by 2 bases, with 9 bases between them. In germline, CDR1 is SGHTA, CDR2 FQGNSA. The CDR3 is CASSLGQPAYNEQFF. The CDR3 DNA reads TGTGCCAGCAGCTTAGGCCAGCCAGCCTACAATGAGCAGTTCTTC.

The chain uses TRBV19 and TRBJ1-1; D perhaps matches TRBD1 (5 bases). The V end was cut by 7 bases, the J end by 4 bases, with 22 bases between. The V gene's germline CDR1 is LNHDA and CDR2 SQIVND (reference sequence). CDR3 length equals 16 residues. CDR3 coding DNA: TGTGCCAGTACCTGGCGATTGGAGTTGGGGGGCACTGAAGCTTTCTTT. It translates to CASTWRLELGGTEAFF.

The J gene is TRBJ2-1, the V gene TRBV28; 9 bases line up with TRBD2. CDR3 length: 15 residues. The trim removed 5 bases at V and 5 bases at J, leaving 7 bases unmatched. CDR1 is MDHEN, CDR2 SYDVKM, per germline. The CDR3 is CASSPAGGPHNEQFF. In DNA form, the CDR3 reads TGTGCCAGCAGTCCTGCGGGGGGGCCCCACAATGAGCAGTTCTTC.

The chain has TRBV6-6 and TRBJ1-4; D ambiguous. The length of the CDR3 is 18 residues. Trimming removed 0 bases at V and 0 bases at J, with 14 bases between. The germline V gene has CDR1 MNHNY and CDR2 SVGAGI (reference sequence). CDR3 nucleotide sequence: TGTGCCAGCAGTTACTCGATCGGCGGGGATCCAACTAATGAAAAACTGTTTTTT. Protein sequence: CASSYSIGGDPTNEKLFF.

This chain uses TRBV4-1 with TRBJ1-1, with 8 bases lining up with TRBD1. This CDR3 has 15 residues. Germline V lookup: CDR1 MGHRA, CDR2 YSYEKL. J was trimmed by 6 bases and V by 3 bases; bases with no gene match: 9. CDR3 sequence reads: CASSQGDRYDSEAFF. In DNA form, the CDR3 reads TGCGCCAGCAGCCAGGGGGACAGGTACGACTCTGAAGCTTTCTTT.

Only a few counts were recorded for this clonotype. The chain recombines TRBV10-3 with TRBJ1-6; D gene unclear. Trimming left V 8 bases short and J 7 bases short, with 9 bases between. CDR3 length: 12 residues. Per germline, CDR1 ENHRY and CDR2 SYGVKD. CDR3 nucleotides: TGTGCCATCGGACCGACAAATTCACCCCTCCACTTT. Translated: CAIGPTNSPLHF.

At least ten counts were recorded for this clonotype. V usage is TRBV7-2 and J usage is TRBJ2-7, with 9 bases aligning to TRBD2. Germline lookup yields CDR1 SGHTA and CDR2 FQGNSA. V trimming: 5 bases; J trimming: 2 bases; junction bases outside the gene matches: 7. CDR3 length equals 15 residues. CDR3 protein: CASSRGAGGAYEQYF. The CDR3 DNA is TGTGCCAGCAGCCGCGGGGCGGGAGGGGCCTACGAGCAGTACTTC. Combining the CDR3 with reference TRBV7-2 and TRBJ2-7 gives the whole variable domain GAGVSQSPSNKVTEKGKDVELRCDPISGHTALYWYRQSLGQGLEFLIYFQGNSAPDKSGLPSDRFSAERTGGSVSTLTIQRTQQEDSAVYLCASSRGAGGAYEQYFGPGTRLTVT.